This T cell receptor beta chain was observed in a study of cytomegalovirus exposure and HLA in healthy donors. Points from the study as a whole: Indistinguishability led to the exclusion of some V segments, TRBV6-2 and TRBV6-3 included. Several of the most significant clusters appeared linked to common viral pathogens, based on a later analysis.

Details on this clone: Its matching antigen is unknown.

Per germline, CDR1 SGHKS and CDR2 YYEKEE (reference sequence). The V end was cut by 0 bases, the J end by 2 bases, with 9 bases between. CDR3 length equals 15 residues. The PCR ran on 60 Vbeta and 13 Jbeta primers. Assay: immunoSEQ multiplex PCR; the TCRdb copy retains only in-frame clones and omits some. The data show more than 65,000 clones, roughly 82% seen once. The V call is TRBV5-5, the J call TRBJ1-5, with D perhaps TRBD1 (6 bases). The clonotype comes from a man between 18 and 29 years old in good health and CMV-seronegative. The sample was PBMCs. The CDR3 DNA reads as TGTGCCAGCAGCTTGGGACGACAGGGCAATCAGCCCCAGCATTTT. Its translation is CASSLGRQGNQPQHF.